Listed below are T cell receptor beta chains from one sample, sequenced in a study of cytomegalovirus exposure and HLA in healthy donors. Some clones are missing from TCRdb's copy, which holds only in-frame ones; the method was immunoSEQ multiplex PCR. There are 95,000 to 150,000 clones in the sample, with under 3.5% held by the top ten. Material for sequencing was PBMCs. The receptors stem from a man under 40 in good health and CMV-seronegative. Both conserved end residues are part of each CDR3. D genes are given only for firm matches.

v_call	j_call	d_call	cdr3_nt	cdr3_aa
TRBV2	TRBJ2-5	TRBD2	TGTGCCAGCAGACCCGGACTAGCGGGAGGAGAGACCCAGTACTTC	CASRPGLAGGETQYF
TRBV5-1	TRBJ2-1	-	TGCGCCAGCAGAATCCGGGACTCGGCCTACAATGAGCAGTTCTTC	CASRIRDSAYNEQFF
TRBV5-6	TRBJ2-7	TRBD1	TGTGCCAGCAGCTCCCAGGAAGGGGACAGCTACTACGAGCAGTACTTC	CASSSQEGDSYYEQYF
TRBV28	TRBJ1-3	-	TGTGCCAGCAGCCCGGGACTGCACTCTGGAAACACCATATATTTT	CASSPGLHSGNTIYF
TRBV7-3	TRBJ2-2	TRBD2	TGTGCCAGCTCCGGGACTAGCGACACCGGGGAGCTGTTTTTT	CASSGTSDTGELFF
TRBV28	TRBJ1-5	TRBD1	TGTGCCAGCAGTCCGAACCGGGACAGGGTGCAGCCCCAGCATTTT	CASSPNRDRVQPQHF
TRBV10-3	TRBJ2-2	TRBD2	TGTGCCATCAGCCCAACTAGCGGGGCTACGAACACCGGGGAGCTGTTTTTT	CAISPTSGATNTGELFF
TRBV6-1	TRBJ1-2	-	TGTGCCAGCACCAGTGGAGGGGGGGGCTACTATGGCTACACCTTC	CASTSGGGGYYGYTF
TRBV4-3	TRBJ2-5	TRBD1	TGCGCCAGCAGCCAAGGGACAGGGGTAGAGACCCAGTACTTC	CASSQGTGVETQYF
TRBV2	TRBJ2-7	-	TGTGCCAGCAGTGGACTCCCGTACGAGCAGTACTTC	CASSGLPYEQYF
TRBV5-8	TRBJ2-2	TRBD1	TGTGCCAGCAGCTTAGTGGGACAGGGATACACCGGGGAGCTGTTTTTT	CASSLVGQGYTGELFF